The sequence of this T cell receptor (beta chain) was determined in a study of blood T cell repertoires in COVID-19. The overall study: Sample material is recorded as cDNA or gDNA derived from T cells, B-cell-depleted T cells, or PBMCs.

Sequenced by immunoSEQ multiplex PCR; TCRdb stores in-frame clones only, minus some. The data hold hundreds of thousands of clones, with around nine tenths observed a single time. Adults between about 18 and 95 years of age took part from 20 to 25 US areas. Participant reports of clinical history set cohort assignment. Cohort 3 donors were reported recovered after two negative PCRs, clearance, or symptom resolution. CDR1 is ENHRY, CDR2 SYGVKD, per germline. CDR3 length: 13 residues. Germline trimming cut 7 bases from V and 4 bases from J; bases unmatched to any gene: 3. This chain joins TRBV10-3 and TRBJ1-4, with 7 bases aligning to TRBD1. Material for sequencing was PBMCs or T cells enriched from blood (not recorded which). This receptor was identified in a woman between 50 and 59 years old who had recovered from COVID-19. The CDR3 DNA follows: TGTGCCATCAAGGGACAGCTTAATGAAAAACTGTTTTTT. Amino acids: CAIKGQLNEKLFF.